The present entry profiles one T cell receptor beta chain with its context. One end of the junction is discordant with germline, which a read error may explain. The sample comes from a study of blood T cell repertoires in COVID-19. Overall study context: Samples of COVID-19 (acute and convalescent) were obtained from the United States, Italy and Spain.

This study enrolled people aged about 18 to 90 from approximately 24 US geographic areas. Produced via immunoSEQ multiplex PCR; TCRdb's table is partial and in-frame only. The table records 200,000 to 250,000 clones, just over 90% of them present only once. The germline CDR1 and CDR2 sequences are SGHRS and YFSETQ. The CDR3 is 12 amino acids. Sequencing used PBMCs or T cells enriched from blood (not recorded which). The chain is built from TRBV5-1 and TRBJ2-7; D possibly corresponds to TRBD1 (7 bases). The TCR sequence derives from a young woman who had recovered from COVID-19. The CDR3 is CASSLAGGTIHF. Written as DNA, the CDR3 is TGCGCCAGCAGCTTGGCAGGGGGGACGATCCACTTC. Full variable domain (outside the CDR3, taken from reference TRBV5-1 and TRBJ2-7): KAGVTQTPRYLIKTRGQQVTLSCSPISGHRSVSWYQQTPGQGLQFLFEYFSETQRNKGNFPGRFSGRQFSNSRSEMNVSTLELGDSALYLCASSLAGGTIHFGPGTRLTVT.